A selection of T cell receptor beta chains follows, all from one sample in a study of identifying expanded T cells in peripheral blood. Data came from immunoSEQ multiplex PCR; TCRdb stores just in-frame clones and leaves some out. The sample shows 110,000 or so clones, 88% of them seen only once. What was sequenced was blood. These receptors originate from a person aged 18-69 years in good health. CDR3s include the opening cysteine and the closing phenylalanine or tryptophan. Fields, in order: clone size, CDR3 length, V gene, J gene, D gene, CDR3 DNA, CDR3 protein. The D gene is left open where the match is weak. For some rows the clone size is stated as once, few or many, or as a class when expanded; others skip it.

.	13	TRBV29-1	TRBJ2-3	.	TGCAGCGATAAACAGGGAAGGACAGATACGCAGTATTTT	CSDKQGRTDTQYF
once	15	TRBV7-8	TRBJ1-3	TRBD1	TGTGCCAGCAGCCAACCCGACAGGGTTGGAAACACCATATATTTT	CASSQPDRVGNTIYF
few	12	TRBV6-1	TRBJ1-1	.	TGTGCCAGCAAGCCTGACATGGATGAAGCTTTCTTT	CASKPDMDEAFF
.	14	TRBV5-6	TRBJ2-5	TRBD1	TGTGCCAGCCTCGGGACAGGGGGCGATGGGACCCAGTACTTC	CASLGTGGDGTQYF
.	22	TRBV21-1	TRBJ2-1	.	TGTGCCAGCAGCACACCAATTGGGACAGGGCCCCTGGCGGATAGCTCCTACAATGAGCAGTTCTTC	CASSTPIGTGPLADSSYNEQFF
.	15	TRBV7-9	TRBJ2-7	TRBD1	TGTGCCAGCAGCTCACCGGGACAGCCCACCTACGAGCAGTACTTC	CASSSPGQPTYEQYF
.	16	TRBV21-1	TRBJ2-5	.	.	CASSKVGQGAEETQYF
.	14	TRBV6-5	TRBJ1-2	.	TGTGCCAGCAGTTACTGGGTGGACAGCGAAGGCTACACCTTC	CASSYWVDSEGYTF
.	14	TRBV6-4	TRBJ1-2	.	TGTGCCAGCAGTGACGACGCAGCTAACTATGGCTACACCTTC	CASSDDAANYGYTF
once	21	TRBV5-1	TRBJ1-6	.	TGCGCCAGCAGCTTGGCAGTCCTACAGGGAAGTATAGGCTCCTATAATTCACCCCTCCACTTT	CASSLAVLQGSIGSYNSPLHF
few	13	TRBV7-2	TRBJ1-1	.	TGTGCCAGCAGCTTAGCGACGAACTCAGAAGCTTTCTTT	CASSLATNSEAFF
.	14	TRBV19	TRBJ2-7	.	TGTGCCAGTAGTGAAGATCAAGGCTCCTACGAGCAGTACTTC	CASSEDQGSYEQYF
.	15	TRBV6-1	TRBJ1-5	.	TGTGCCAGCAGTGACAGGTCAGGGGCGACTCAGCCCCAGCATTTT	CASSDRSGATQPQHF
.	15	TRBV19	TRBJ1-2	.	TGTGCCAGTAGTATTCCTGGCAGATTATTCTATGGCTACACCTTC	CASSIPGRLFYGYTF
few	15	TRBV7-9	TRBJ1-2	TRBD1	TGTGCCAGCAGCTTCACTGGACAGGGCCATTTTGGCTACACCTTC	CASSFTGQGHFGYTF
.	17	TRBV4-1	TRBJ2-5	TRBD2	TGCGCCAGCAGCCAAAGGGGACTAGCGGGGGCCCAAGAGACCCAGTACTTC	CASSQRGLAGAQETQYF
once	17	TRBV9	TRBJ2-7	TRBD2	TGTGCCAGCAGCGTAGCAGAGGAAGGACTAGCGTCGGACGAGCAGTACTTC	CASSVAEEGLASDEQYF